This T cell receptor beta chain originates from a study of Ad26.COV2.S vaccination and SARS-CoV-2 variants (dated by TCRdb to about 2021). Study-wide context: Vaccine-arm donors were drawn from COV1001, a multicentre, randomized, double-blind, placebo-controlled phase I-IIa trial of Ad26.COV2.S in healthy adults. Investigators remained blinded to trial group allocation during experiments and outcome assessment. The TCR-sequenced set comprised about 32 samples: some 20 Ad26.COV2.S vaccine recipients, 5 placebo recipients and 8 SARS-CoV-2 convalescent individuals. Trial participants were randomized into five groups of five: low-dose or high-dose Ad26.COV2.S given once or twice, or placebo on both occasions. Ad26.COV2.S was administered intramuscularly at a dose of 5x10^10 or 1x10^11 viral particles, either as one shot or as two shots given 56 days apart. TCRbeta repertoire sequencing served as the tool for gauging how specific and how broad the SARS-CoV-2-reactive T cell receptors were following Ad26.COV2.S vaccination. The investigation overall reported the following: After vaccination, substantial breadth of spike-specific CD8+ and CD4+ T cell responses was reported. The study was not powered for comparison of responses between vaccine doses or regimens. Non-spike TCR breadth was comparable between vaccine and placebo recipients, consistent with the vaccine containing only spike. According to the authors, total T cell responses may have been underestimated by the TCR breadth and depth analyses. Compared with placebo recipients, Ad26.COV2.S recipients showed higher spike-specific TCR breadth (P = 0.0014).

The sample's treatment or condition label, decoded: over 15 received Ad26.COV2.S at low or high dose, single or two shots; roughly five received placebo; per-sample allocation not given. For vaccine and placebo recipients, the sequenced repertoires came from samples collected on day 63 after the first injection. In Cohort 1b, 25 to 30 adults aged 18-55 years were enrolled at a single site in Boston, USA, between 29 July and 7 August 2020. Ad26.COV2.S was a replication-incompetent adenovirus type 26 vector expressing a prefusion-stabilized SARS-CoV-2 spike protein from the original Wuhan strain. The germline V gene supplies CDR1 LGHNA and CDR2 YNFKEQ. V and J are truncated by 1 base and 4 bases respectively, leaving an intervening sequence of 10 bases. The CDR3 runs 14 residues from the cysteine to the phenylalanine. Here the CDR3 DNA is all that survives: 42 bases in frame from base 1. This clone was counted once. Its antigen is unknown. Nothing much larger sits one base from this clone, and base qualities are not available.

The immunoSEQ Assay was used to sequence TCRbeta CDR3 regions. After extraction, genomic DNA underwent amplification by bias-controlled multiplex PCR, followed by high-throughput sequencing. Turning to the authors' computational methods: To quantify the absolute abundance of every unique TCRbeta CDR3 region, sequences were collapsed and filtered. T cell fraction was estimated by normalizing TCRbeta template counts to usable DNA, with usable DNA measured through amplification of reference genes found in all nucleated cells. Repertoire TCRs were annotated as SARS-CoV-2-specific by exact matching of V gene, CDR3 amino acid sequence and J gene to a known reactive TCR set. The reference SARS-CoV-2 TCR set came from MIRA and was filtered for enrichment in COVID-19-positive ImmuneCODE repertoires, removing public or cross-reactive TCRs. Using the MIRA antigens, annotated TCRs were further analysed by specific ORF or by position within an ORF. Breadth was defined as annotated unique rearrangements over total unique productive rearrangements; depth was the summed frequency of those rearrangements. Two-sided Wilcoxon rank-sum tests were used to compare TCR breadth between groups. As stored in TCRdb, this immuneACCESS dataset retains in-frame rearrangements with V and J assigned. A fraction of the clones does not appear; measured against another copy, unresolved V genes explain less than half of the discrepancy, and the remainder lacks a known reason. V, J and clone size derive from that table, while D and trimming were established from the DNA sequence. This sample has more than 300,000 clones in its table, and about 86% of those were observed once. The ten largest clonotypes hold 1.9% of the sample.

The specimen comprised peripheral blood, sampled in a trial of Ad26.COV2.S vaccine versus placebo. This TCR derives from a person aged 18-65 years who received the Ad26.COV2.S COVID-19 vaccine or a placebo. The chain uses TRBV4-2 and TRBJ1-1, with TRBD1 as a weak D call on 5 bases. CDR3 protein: CASSQGDSRTEAFF. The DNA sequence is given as TGTGCCAGCAGCCAAGGTGACAGCCGCACTGAAGCTTTCTTT.